This T cell receptor (beta chain) was identified in a study of blood T cell repertoires in COVID-19. Across the study: Material from acute and convalescent COVID-19 was sourced from the United States, Italy and Spain.

Sequenced by immunoSEQ multiplex PCR; TCRdb stores in-frame clones only, minus some. The sample lists fewer than 80,000 clones, about nine tenths occurring once. This CDR3 has 16 residues. Per germline, CDR1 KGHSH and CDR2 LQKENI. The junction had 5 bases not matched to a gene; V was cut back by 2 bases and J by 2 bases. The chain carries TRBV18 and TRBJ2-7; the match to TRBD1 covers 11 bases. The sequencing sample was made of peripheral blood. This TCR was sampled from a human donor in a cohort sampled during active COVID-19. The chain's CDR3 is CASSPSTGQGAYEQYF. The CDR3, as DNA: TGTGCCAGCTCACCATCTACGGGACAGGGGGCCTACGAGCAGTACTTC.